This T cell receptor (beta chain) was found in a study of vaccination and CD4 T cells after COVID-19. Looking at the study overall: The makeup of the convalescents was six males and four females, two of them Hispanic. For post-vaccine samples, collection took place a median around 73 days after dose two, ranging from 14 to 241.

Noted treatment: approximately 10-day PBMC culture with coronavirus spike peptide pools or control peptides (ViraFEST assay). Turning to this clonotype: The antigen is not known.

Cultured CD4+ T-cell DNA underwent Oncomine TCR Beta short-read sequencing. TCRdb re-analysed the PCR reads in MiXCR, keeping a single row per CDR3 protein. The data hold under 11,000 distinct CDR3 sequences, with about 30% observed a single time. Study outcomes and limitations: Convalescent patients had a median about 90% of reactive clones appearing only post-vaccination. Spike mono-reactivity was shown by 304 of 307 vaccine-specific clones in convalescent patients.

The TCR sequence derives from a human donor with COVID-19. The sample was cultured CD4+ T cells from blood.

In DNA, the CDR3 is TGTGCCAGCAGCTTAGCGGGGCGGGGGGACACAGATACGCAGTATTTT. Its translation is CASSLAGRGDTDTQYF. This chain connects TRBV7-9 to TRBJ2-3, with 8 bases identical to TRBD2. The V segment lost 0 bases and the J segment 2 bases; nucleotides outside the gene matches: 4. Germline V gene sequence: CDR1 SEHNR, CDR2 FQNEAQ (reference sequence). CDR3 size: 16 residues.